This paragraph covers one T cell receptor beta chain sequence. Measured with immunoSEQ multiplex PCR; TCRdb has only the in-frame clones, and not every one. The sample holds 70,000 to 80,000 clones, about nine tenths seen once. The data were obtained in a study of T cell clones after liver transplantation. Overall study context: TCRbeta sequencing after a pre-transplant mixed lymphocyte reaction identified graft-donor-reactive clones, later tracked in post-transplant blood. Samples came pre-transplant, pre-randomization before withdrawal, and post-randomization after withdrawal ended. Subjects received no induction therapy and standard immunosuppression until randomization at 12-24 months post-transplant.

Deletions cut 3 bases from V and 2 bases from J, with 8 bases between. This CDR3 is built from 13 residues. The germline CDR1 and CDR2 sequences are MGHDK and SYGVNS. The chain recombines TRBV25-1 with TRBJ2-7; no clear D gene. This clonotype was sampled from a human donor who received a liver transplant. The sample here was CD4+ T cells from blood, taken before liver transplant. The CDR3 loop reads CASSDAGAYEQYF. As DNA, the CDR3 is TGTGCCAGCAGTGACGCCGGCGCCTACGAGCAGTACTTC.